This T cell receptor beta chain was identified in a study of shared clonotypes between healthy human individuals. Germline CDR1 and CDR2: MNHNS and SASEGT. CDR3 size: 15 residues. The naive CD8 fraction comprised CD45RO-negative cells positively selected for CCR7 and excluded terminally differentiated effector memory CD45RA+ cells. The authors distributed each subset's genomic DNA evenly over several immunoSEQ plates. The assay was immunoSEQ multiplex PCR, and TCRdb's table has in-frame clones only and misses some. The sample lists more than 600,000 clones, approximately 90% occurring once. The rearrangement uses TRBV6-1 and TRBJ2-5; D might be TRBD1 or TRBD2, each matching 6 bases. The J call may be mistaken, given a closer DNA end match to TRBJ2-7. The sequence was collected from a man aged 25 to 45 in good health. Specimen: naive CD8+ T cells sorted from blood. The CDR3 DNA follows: TGTGCCAGCACCGCTACAGGGACTCCGTCCTACGAGCAGTACTTC. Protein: CASTATGTPSYEQYF.